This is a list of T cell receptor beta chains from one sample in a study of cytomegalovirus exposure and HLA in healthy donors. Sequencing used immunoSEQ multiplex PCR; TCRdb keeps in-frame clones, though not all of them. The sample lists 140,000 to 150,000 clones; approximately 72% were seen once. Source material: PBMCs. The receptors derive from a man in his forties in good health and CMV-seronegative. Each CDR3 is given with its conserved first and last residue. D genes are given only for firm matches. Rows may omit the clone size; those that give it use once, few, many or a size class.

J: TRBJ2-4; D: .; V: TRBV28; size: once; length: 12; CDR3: CASSSPLNIQYF; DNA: TGTGCCAGCAGTTCCCCCCTGAACATTCAGTACTTC
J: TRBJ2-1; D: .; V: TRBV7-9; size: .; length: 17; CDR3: CASSPPTPRLSYNEQFF; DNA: TGTGCCAGCAGCCCACCAACCCCTCGACTGTCATACAATGAGCAGTTCTTC
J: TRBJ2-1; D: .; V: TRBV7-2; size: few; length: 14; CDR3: CASSLVGGGYVQFF; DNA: TGTGCCAGCAGCTTAGTAGGAGGCGGGTACGTACAGTTCTTC
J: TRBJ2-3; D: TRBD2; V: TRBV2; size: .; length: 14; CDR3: CASSAGLVINTQYF; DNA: TGTGCCAGCAGTGCGGGACTAGTTATTAATACGCAGTATTTT
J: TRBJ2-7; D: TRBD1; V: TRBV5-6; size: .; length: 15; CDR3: CASSPGGYALYEQYF; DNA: TGTGCCAGCAGCCCAGGGGGCTACGCACTCTACGAGCAGTACTTC
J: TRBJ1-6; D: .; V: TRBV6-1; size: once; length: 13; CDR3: CASLVTAGSPLHF; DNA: TGTGCCAGCCTGGTCACAGCGGGGTCACCCCTCCACTTT
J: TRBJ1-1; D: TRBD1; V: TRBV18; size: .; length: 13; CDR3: CASCTGGWAEAFF; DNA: TGTGCCAGCTGTACAGGGGGCTGGGCTGAAGCTTTCTTT
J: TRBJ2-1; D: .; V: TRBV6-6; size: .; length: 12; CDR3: CASSHREYEQFF; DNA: TGTGCCAGCAGCCACAGGGAATATGAGCAGTTCTTC
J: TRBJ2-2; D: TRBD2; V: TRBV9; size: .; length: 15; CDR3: CASSGLAGYTGELFF; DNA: TGTGCCAGCAGCGGACTAGCGGGGTACACCGGGGAGCTGTTTTTT
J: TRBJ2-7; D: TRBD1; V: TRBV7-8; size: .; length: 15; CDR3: CASSLARVRGREQYF; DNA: TGTGCCAGCAGCTTAGCGCGGGTCAGGGGGCGGGAGCAGTACTTC
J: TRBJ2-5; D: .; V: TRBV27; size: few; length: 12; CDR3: CASSLRGETQYF; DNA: TGTGCCAGCAGTTTACGGGGGGAGACCCAGTACTTC
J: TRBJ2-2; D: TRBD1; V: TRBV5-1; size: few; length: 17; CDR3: CASSLATGQTNTGELFF; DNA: TGCGCCAGCAGCTTGGCCACGGGACAGACGAACACCGGGGAGCTGTTTTTT
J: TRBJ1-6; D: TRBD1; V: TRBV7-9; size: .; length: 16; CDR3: CASSLDGRGLSSPLHF; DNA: TGTGCCAGCAGCTTAGATGGCAGGGGGCTCTCTTCACCCCTCCACTTT
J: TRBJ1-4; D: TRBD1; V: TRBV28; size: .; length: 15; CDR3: CASSPPTGANEKLFF; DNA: TGTGCCAGCAGTCCCCCGACAGGGGCTAATGAAAAACTGTTTTTT
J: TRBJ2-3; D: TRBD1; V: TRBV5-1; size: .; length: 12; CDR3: CASSSQGETQYF; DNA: TGCGCCAGCAGCTCCCAGGGGGAGACGCAGTATTTT
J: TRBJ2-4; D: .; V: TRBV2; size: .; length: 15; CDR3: CASRPRTLAKNIQYF; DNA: TGTGCCAGCAGGCCCCGGACACTAGCCAAAAACATTCAGTACTTC
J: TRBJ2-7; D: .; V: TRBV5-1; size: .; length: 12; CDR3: CASSLGGGEQYF; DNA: TGCGCCAGCAGCCTTGGTGGGGGGGAGCAGTACTTC
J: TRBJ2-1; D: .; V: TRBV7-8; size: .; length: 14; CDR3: CASRPRSQGYEQFF; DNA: TGTGCCAGCAGGCCTCGATCCCAGGGGTATGAGCAGTTCTTC
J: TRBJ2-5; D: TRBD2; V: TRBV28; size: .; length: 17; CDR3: CASSTKLQTSGKETQYF; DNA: TGTGCCAGCAGCACGAAGCTTCAGACTAGCGGGAAAGAGACCCAGTACTTC
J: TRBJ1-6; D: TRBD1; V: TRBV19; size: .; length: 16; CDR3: CASIGTGYGRNSPLHF; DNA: TGTGCCAGTATAGGGACAGGGTACGGAAGGAATTCACCCCTCCACTTT
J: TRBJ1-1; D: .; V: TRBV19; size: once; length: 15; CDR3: CASSIPGQGDTEAFF; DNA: TGTGCCAGTAGTATCCCGGGCCAGGGTGACACTGAAGCTTTCTTT
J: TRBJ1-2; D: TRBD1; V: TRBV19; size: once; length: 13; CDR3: CASSIPTGRGYTF; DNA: TGTGCCAGTAGTATACCGACAGGGAGAGGCTACACCTTC
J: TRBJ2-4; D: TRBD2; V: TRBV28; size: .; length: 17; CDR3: CASSVTSGSEAKNIQYF; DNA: TGTGCCAGCAGTGTGACTAGCGGGAGCGAGGCCAAAAACATTCAGTACTTC
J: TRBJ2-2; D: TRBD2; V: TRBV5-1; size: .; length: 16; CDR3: CASSLSGGPRTGELFF; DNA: TGCGCCAGCAGCTTGTCGGGGGGGCCCAGGACCGGGGAGCTGTTTTTT
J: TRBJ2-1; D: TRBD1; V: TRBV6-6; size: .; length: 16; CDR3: CASRTTGQGGRNEQFF; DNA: TGTGCCAGCAGGACCACCGGACAGGGGGGAAGGAATGAGCAGTTCTTC
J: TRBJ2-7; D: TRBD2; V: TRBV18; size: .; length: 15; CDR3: CASSLLSGRAHEQYF; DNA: TGTGCCAGCTCGCTACTTAGCGGGAGGGCCCACGAGCAGTACTTC
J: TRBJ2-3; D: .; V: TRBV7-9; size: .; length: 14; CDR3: CASSLGANTDTQYF; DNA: TGTGCCAGCAGCTTAGGGGCAAACACAGATACGCAGTATTTT
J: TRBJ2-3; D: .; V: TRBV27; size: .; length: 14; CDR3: CASSHDTSTDTQYF; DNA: TGTGCCAGCAGTCATGACACAAGCACAGATACGCAGTATTTT
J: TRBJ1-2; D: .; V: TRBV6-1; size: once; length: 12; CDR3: CARDPTDPGYTF; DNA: TGTGCCAGAGATCCGACAGATCCTGGCTACACCTTC
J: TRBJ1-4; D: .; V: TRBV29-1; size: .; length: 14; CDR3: CSGTGSGANEKLFF; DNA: TGCAGCGGGACCGGGTCGGGAGCTAATGAAAAACTGTTTTTT
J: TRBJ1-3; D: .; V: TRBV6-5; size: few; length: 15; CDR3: CASSYSEEGGNTIYF; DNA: TGTGCCAGCAGTTACTCGGAGGAGGGTGGAAACACCATATATTTT
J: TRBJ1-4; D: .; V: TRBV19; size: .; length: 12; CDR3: CASSILREKLFF; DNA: TGTGCCAGTAGTATTCTACGTGAAAAACTGTTTTTT
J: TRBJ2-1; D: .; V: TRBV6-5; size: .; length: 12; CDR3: CASRKTYNEQFF; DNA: TGTGCCAGCAGGAAAACATACAATGAGCAGTTCTTC
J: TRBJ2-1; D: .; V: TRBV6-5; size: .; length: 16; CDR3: CASSYNGLGGGNEQFF; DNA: TGTGCCAGCAGTTATAATGGACTAGGGGGGGGCAATGAGCAGTTCTTC
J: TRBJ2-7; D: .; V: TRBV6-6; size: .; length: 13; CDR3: CASSSGTSYEQYF; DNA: TGTGCCAGCAGTTCCGGGACTTCTTACGAGCAGTACTTC
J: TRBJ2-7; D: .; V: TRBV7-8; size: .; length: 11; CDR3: CASSINYEQYF; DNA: TGTGCCAGCAGCATCAACTACGAGCAGTACTTC
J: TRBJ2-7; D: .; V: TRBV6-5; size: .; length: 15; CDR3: CASSYSSGVGYEQYF; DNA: TGTGCCAGCAGTTACTCATCAGGGGTTGGTTACGAGCAGTACTTC
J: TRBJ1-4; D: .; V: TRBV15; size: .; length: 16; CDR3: CATSRVRGGVNEKLFF; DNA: TGTGCCACCAGCAGAGTCCGGGGCGGGGTAAATGAAAAACTGTTTTTT